The clone carrying this T cell receptor (beta chain) was recorded many times. No antigen is known for it. The data originate from a study of T-cell memory formation after mild COVID-19. For the study at large: TCR clusters largely stayed donor specific.

TCRdb independently ran MiXCR on the 5' RACE reads; one entry per CDR3 protein. The data show about 250,000 distinct CDR3 sequences, with just over 15% seen just once and under 2.5% held by the top ten. Per germline, CDR1 DFQATT and CDR2 SNEGSKA (reference sequence). This CDR3 contains 15 residues. The V end lost 1 base, the J end lost 6 bases, and 19 bases lay between the germline ends. Study-level findings and limits: For contracting clones, CD4+ ones sat mainly in CM and EM, CD8+ in EMRA. Clones that contracted from day 15 to 85 were balanced CD4/CD8, while later expanders leaned CD4+.

The V call is TRBV20-1, the J call TRBJ2-7, with a possible D match to TRBD1 (6 bases). This sequence was found in an adult woman who had mild COVID-19 (a few samples of this study predate the infection). Cell type and time point are not known. What was sequenced was PBMCs or a T cell subset sorted from them (not recorded which). Here the CDR3 reads CSARGIPGQNLEQYF. The CDR3 bases are TGCAGTGCTAGAGGGATTCCGGGACAAAATCTCGAGCAGTACTTC.